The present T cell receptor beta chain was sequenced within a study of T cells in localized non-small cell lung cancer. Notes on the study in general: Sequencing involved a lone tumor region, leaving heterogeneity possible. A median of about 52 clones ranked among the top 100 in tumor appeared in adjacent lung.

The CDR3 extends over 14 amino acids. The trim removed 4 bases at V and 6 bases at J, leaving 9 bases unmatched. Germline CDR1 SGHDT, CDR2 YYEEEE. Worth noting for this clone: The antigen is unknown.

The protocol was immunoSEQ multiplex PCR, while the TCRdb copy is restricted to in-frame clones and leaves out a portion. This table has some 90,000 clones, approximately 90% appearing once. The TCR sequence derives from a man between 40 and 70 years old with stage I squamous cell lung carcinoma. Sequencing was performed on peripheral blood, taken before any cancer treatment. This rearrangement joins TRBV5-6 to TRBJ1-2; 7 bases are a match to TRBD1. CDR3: CASSRGDRRDGYTF. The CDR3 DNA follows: TGTGCCAGCAGCAGGGGGGACAGACGGGATGGCTACACCTTC.